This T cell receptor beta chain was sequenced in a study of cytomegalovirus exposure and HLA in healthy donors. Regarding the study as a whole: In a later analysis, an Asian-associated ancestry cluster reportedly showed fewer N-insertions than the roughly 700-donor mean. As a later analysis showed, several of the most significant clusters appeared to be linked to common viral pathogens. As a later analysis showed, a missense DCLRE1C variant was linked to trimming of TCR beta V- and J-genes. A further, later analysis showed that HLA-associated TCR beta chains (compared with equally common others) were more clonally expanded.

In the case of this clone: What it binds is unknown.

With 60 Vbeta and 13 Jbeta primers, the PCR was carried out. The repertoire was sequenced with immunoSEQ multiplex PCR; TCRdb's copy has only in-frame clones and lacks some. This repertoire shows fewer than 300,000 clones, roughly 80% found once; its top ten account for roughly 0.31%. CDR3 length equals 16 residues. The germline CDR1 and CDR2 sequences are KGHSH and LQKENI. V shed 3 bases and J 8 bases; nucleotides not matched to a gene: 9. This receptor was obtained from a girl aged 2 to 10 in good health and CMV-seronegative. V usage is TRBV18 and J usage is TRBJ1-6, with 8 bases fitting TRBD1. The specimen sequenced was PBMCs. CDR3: CASSPGLGQGDSPLHF. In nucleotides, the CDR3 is TGTGCCAGCTCACCGGGCCTTGGACAGGGCGATTCACCCCTCCACTTT.